This T cell receptor beta chain appears in the sequencing data of a study of beta chain features in type 1 diabetes. Study context: Over all samples combined, 90 million to 140 million sorted cells were examined.

Overall study findings and caveats: Because the template was cDNA, high-expressing cells might be over-represented.

Trimming removed 3 bases at V and 7 bases at J, with 15 bases between. CDR1 is SQVTM and CDR2 is ANQGSEA in the germline V gene. This CDR3 is 14 amino acids long. A remark on this clone: Its antigen is unknown.

Donors contributed one heparinised blood draw apiece, averaging about 116 mL. The whole isolated RNA underwent reverse transcription, so sequencing captured expressed TCRB transcripts. Profiled with immunoSEQ multiplex PCR; TCRdb holds only in-frame clones, not every one. The sample yields about 900,000 clones, 15% to 20% seen once. The chain is built from TRBV29-1 and TRBJ2-2; possible D gene TRBD2, 5 bases. Source material: naive CD4+ T cells from blood. This TCR derives from a woman aged 18-29 years in good health. CDR3 DNA: TGCAGCGTTGACCCCGGGCTAGCCGGCGGGGAGCTGTTTTTT. Translating gives CSVDPGLAGGELFF.